One sample yielded the 24 T cell receptor beta chains listed below, sequenced in a study of Graves' ophthalmopathy and Graves' hyperthyroidism. From RNA, the CDR3 regions of TCR beta chains were amplified and sequenced. HTBI primers were employed in first-round RT-PCR, then a second-round multiplex PCR followed. TCRdb independently ran MiXCR on the multiplex PCR reads; one entry per CDR3 protein. This sample has about 740,000 distinct CDR3 sequences; around 40% occur once, and the top ten carry roughly 46%. The source material was peripheral blood. All receptors derive from an adult man with Graves' ophthalmopathy.

The J gene is TRBJ1-5, the V gene TRBV20-1; 7 bases are shared with TRBD1. The CDR3 extends over 15 amino acids. The trim removed 3 bases at V and 0 bases at J, leaving 5 bases unmatched. From germline, CDR1 is DFQATT and CDR2 SNEGSKA (reference sequence). CDR3 DNA sequence: TGCAGTGCTAGGAAGGGGGCGAATAGCAATCAGCCCCAGCATTTT. This gives the protein CSARKGANSNQPQHF.

Ten or more counts support this clonotype. This sequence joins TRBV9 and TRBJ1-6, with no clear D. Germline loops: CDR1 SGDLS, CDR2 YYNGEE. V was trimmed by 3 bases and J by 8 bases, leaving 6 bases between them. This CDR3 comprises 12 residues. CDR3 in DNA: TGTGCCAGCAGCGAGAGATATTCACCCCTCCACTTT. Translated, it gives CASSERYSPLHF. Based on the CDR3 plus reference TRBV9 and TRBJ1-6, the full variable domain is DSGVTQTPKHLITATGQRVTLRCSPRSGDLSVYWYQQSLDQGLQFLIQYYNGEERAKGNILERFSAQQFPDLHSELNLSSLELGDSALYFCASSERYSPLHFGNGTRLTVT.

At least ten counts were recorded for this clonotype. The V gene is TRBV6-6, the J gene TRBJ1-2; D unclear. This CDR3 is built from 12 residues. Germline V lookup: CDR1 MNHNY, CDR2 SVGAGI (reference sequence). V dropped 6 bases and J dropped 1 base, with 6 bases sitting between them. This CDR3 reads CASRPLNYGYTF. DNA of the CDR3: TGTGCCAGCAGGCCGCTTAACTATGGCTACACCTTC.

This clonotype was seen repeatedly, ten times or more. The chain has TRBV15 and TRBJ1-2, with D perhaps TRBD1 (5 bases). The CDR3 totals 14 residues. The germline V and J ends were trimmed by 2 bases and 2 bases, with 9 bases remaining between them. CDR1 and CDR2 from the germline V gene are LNHNV and YYDKDF (reference sequence). CDR3 sequence: CATSRSGGNYGYTF. The CDR3 region has the DNA TGTGCCACCAGCAGATCCGGGGGGAACTATGGCTACACCTTC.

In its sample, this clonotype was seen a few times. This rearrangement joins TRBV7-9 to TRBJ1-1, with D possibly matching TRBD1 (5 bases). The CDR3 runs to 16 residues. The V gene's germline CDR1 is SEHNR and CDR2 FQNEAQ (reference sequence). Trimming left V 3 bases short and J 6 bases short, with 20 bases between. CDR3 region: CASSLTGTPNEAEAFF. DNA for the CDR3: TGTGCCAGCAGCTTGACGGGGACGCCAAATGAGGCTGAAGCTTTCTTT.

This clonotype was seen more than once but under ten times. The J gene is TRBJ2-5, the V gene TRBV28; TRBD1 aligns across 7 bases. The CDR3 extends over 15 amino acids. Trimming took 2 bases from V and 2 from J; bases not matched to a gene: 5. Germline assignment: CDR1 MDHEN and CDR2 SYDVKM. The CDR3 sequence is CASSLGGQAQETQYF. The CDR3 region has the DNA TGTGCCAGCAGTTTAGGTGGACAGGCACAAGAGACCCAGTACTTC.

In the case of this clonotype: Sequence at one end of the junction differs from germline and may be a read error. This chain links TRBV7-2 with TRBJ1-2; a weak D match, TRBD1 (5 bases). The CDR3 contains 13 residues. Germline values: CDR1 SGHTA, CDR2 FQGNSA. CDR3 in amino acids: CARSSTDYYGYTF. The CDR3 nucleotides are TGTGCCCGCAGCTCGACAGATTACTATGGCTACACCTTC.

The rearrangement uses TRBV4-2 and TRBJ1-4; D is undetermined. Per the germline V gene, CDR1 is LGHNA and CDR2 is YNFKEQ. The V and J ends lost 1 base and 7 bases respectively, with 13 bases between them. The length of the CDR3 is 15 residues. CDR3 protein: CASSQASESGEKLFF. In DNA form, the CDR3 reads TGTGCCAGCAGCCAAGCATCCGAGTCGGGTGAAAAACTGTTTTTT.

For this clonotype: The CDR3 does not close with the conserved phenylalanine or tryptophan, likely indicating a read error. The chain carries TRBV11-2 and TRBJ2-3; D might be TRBD2 (5 bases). The CDR3 totals 16 residues. The germline V gene has CDR1 SGHAT and CDR2 FQNNGV. V was trimmed by 1 base and J by 1 base, leaving 12 bases between them. The CDR3 nucleotides are TGTGCCAGCAGCTTAGGGACTCTGGTGCGCACAGATACGCAGTATTTG. Translated: CASSLGTLVRTDTQYL.

V and J are TRBV7-9 and TRBJ2-7; maybe TRBD1 (6 bases). The CDR3 covers 14 residues. Germline V gene sequence: CDR1 SEHNR, CDR2 FQNEAQ (reference sequence). V gave up 5 bases and J gave up 2 bases, with 13 bases separating them. Written as DNA, the CDR3 is TGTGCCAGCAGCCCCCAACAGGGTACCTACGAGCAGTACTTC. It codes for CASSPQQGTYEQYF. Full variable domain (missing parts from reference TRBV7-9 and TRBJ2-7): DTGVSQNPRHKITKRGQNVTFRCDPISEHNRLYWYRQTLGQGPEFLTYFQNEAQLEKSRLLSDRFSAERPKGSFSTLEIQRTEQGDSAMYLCASSPQQGTYEQYFGPGTRLTVT.

V gene TRBV25-1 combines with J gene TRBJ2-2; possibly TRBD2 for D (5 bases). Per germline, CDR1 MGHDK and CDR2 SYGVNS. This CDR3 is 17 amino acids long. Trimming pared 6 bases from V and 5 bases from J, leaving 22 bases between. In nucleotides, the CDR3 is TGTGCCAGCAGCTTAGCGCTCCACGGAGAAGGGACCGGGGAGCTGTTTTTT. As protein: CASSLALHGEGTGELFF.

The V call is TRBV25-1, the J call TRBJ2-5, with TRBD2 matching over 12 bases. Germline loops: CDR1 MGHDK, CDR2 SYGVNS. Trimming took 8 bases from V and 5 from J; bases not matched to a gene: 12. This CDR3 spans 16 amino acids. The CDR3 is CASSQETSGSTETQYF. CDR3 nucleotides: TGTGCCAGCTCACAGGAGACTAGCGGGAGTACGGAGACCCAGTACTTC.

This clonotype was seen repeatedly, ten times or more. The chain couples TRBV11-2 to TRBJ1-6; D might be TRBD1 (6 bases). Per the germline V gene, CDR1 is SGHAT and CDR2 is FQNNGV. This CDR3 contains 16 residues. The germline V and J ends were trimmed by 5 bases and 8 bases, with 19 bases remaining between them. This chain's CDR3 is CASSPLRFRGDSPLHF. The CDR3 region has the DNA TGTGCCAGCAGCCCCCTTCGGTTCAGGGGTGATTCACCCCTCCACTTT.

This clonotype showed up many times. The chain has TRBV11-2 and TRBJ1-3; possible D gene TRBD1, 5 bases. Germline loops: CDR1 SGHAT, CDR2 FQNNGV. Trimming took 5 bases from V and 8 from J, leaving 13 bases between them. CDR3 length: 13 amino acids. The CDR3 region is CASSNQGSDTIYF. The CDR3 DNA sequence: TGTGCCAGCAGCAACCAGGGTTCGGACACCATATATTTT.

V usage is TRBV7-9 and J usage is TRBJ1-5, with a possible D match to TRBD1 (5 bases). Trimming pared 1 base from V and 7 bases from J, leaving 20 bases between. Germline lookup yields CDR1 SEHNR and CDR2 FQNEAQ (reference sequence). This CDR3 region has 17 residues. The CDR3 coding sequence is TGTGCCAGCAGCTTAGATCCGGGGGGTTTGGGGGAGCAGCCCCAGCATTTT. Encoded protein: CASSLDPGGLGEQPQHF.

The rearrangement uses TRBV19 and TRBJ2-3; no reliable D call. The CDR3 has 12 amino acids. Germline CDR1 reads LNHDA; CDR2 reads SQIVND (reference sequence). With 9 bases removed from V and 2 bases from J, the gap between germline ends came to 9 bases. The CDR3 DNA sequence: TGTGCCAGCTGCGAACTCACAGATACGCAGTATTTT. It yields the protein CASCELTDTQYF. Using reference TRBV19 and TRBJ2-3 for the parts outside the CDR3, the full variable domain is DGGITQSPKYLFRKEGQNVTLSCEQNLNHDAMYWYRQDPGQGLRLIYYSQIVNDFQKGDIAEGYSVSREKKESFPLTVTSAQKNPTAFYLCASCELTDTQYFGPGTRLTVL.

Concerning this clonotype: This may arise from a read error, as a much more abundant clone is one base away. The chain uses TRBV11-2 and TRBJ1-2; D ambiguous. The V and J ends lost 5 bases and 7 bases respectively, with 11 bases between them. Germline CDR1 SGHAT, CDR2 FQNNGV. The CDR3 runs to 12 residues. CDR3 sequence reads: CASSPPVRGYTF. The CDR3 DNA sequence: TGTGCCAGCAGCCCACCGGTCCGTGGCTACACCTTC.

The chain employs TRBV19 and TRBJ2-7; 8 bases are shared with TRBD2. With 3 bases clipped from V and 5 bases from J, the junction kept 9 bases outside the gene matches. The germline V gene encodes CDR1 LNHDA and CDR2 SQIVND (reference sequence). The CDR3 has 15 residues. DNA for the CDR3: TGTGCCAGTAGTATTGGAGCGGGAGTGAATGACGAGCAGTACTTC. Its translation is CASSIGAGVNDEQYF.

Turning to this clonotype: The junction differs from germline at one of its ends, possibly a read error. The chain uses TRBV7-7 and TRBJ2-2, with D possibly being TRBD1 (6 bases). Germline V gene sequence: CDR1 SSHAT, CDR2 FNYEAQ (reference sequence). The CDR3 has 11 residues. DNA for the CDR3: TGTGCTAGCATGGACAGCGGGGAGCTGTTTTTT. Translation: CASMDSGELFF.

This clonotype showed up just a few times. A much larger clone differs by one base, so this may be a read error. The rearrangement uses TRBV5-8 and TRBJ1-5; D not resolved. The length of the CDR3 is 13 residues. V was clipped by 4 bases and J by 3 bases, with 8 bases between them. CDR1 is SGHTS and CDR2 is YDEGEE in the germline V gene. CDR3: CASSAQHNQPQHF. CDR3 sequence (DNA): TGTGCCAGCAGCGCACAGCACAATCAGCCCCAGCATTTT.

In regard to this clonotype: A much larger clone lies a single base off, so this may be a read error. The rearrangement links TRBV19 to TRBJ1-1; no clear D gene. Germline V gives CDR1 LNHDA, CDR2 SQIVND (reference sequence). Trimming stripped 6 bases from V and 6 bases from J, with 14 bases between. The CDR3 contains 13 residues. In nucleotides, the CDR3 is TGTGCCAGTAGAAGGAGGTCGGACGCTGAAGCTTTCTTT. Protein sequence: CASRRRSDAEAFF.

This clonotype was detected many times. The chain links TRBV7-9 to TRBJ2-7, with TRBD2 matching over 9 bases. Per the germline V gene, CDR1 is SEHNR and CDR2 is FQNEAQ (reference sequence). The CDR3 sequence is 14 residues long. The J segment lost 5 bases and the V segment lost 4 bases, leaving 6 bases of the junction unmatched. The DNA of the CDR3 is TGTGCCAGCAGCTCAGCGGGAGGAGTCGACGAGCAGTACTTC. This translates into CASSSAGGVDEQYF.

The sample holds many counts of this clonotype. This chain connects TRBV25-1 to TRBJ1-1, with TRBD1 as a possible D gene (5 bases). With 3 bases removed from V and 4 bases from J, the gap between germline ends came to 12 bases. The CDR3 is 14 amino acids. Germline CDR1 is MGHDK and CDR2 is SYGVNS. The CDR3 DNA sequence: TGTGCCAGCAGTGAGCGGGGTGGGGGCACTGAAGCTTTCTTT. This encodes CASSERGGGTEAFF.

The sample holds a few counts of this clonotype. This chain links TRBV15 with TRBJ2-7; the D gene could be TRBD1 or TRBD2 (5 bases each). The V end lost 2 bases, the J end lost 4 bases, and 18 bases lay between the germline ends. The germline V gene has CDR1 LNHNV and CDR2 YYDKDF (reference sequence). The CDR3 has 16 amino acids. The CDR3 reads CATSRSRGGREYEQYF. The CDR3 region has the DNA TGTGCCACCAGCAGATCAAGAGGAGGCAGGGAATACGAGCAGTACTTC.